Sequencing of this T cell receptor beta chain was carried out in a study of blood T cell repertoires in COVID-19. For the study at large: Acute and convalescent COVID-19 specimens originated in the United States, Italy and Spain. T cells, B-cell-depleted T cells, or PBMCs provided the cDNA or gDNA that served as material.

The assay was immunoSEQ multiplex PCR, and TCRdb's table has in-frame clones only and misses some. The repertoire holds fewer than 110,000 clones, roughly nine tenths seen once, with 15% to 20% in the top ten. V lost 4 bases and J lost 8; bases outside the gene matches: 6. The CDR3 is 13 residues long. Germline V CDR1 and CDR2: SQVTM, ANQGSEA. Source material: peripheral blood. This TCR derives from a woman aged 80 or over in a cohort sampled during active COVID-19. This chain links TRBV29-1 with TRBJ1-5; 9 bases map to TRBD1. DNA for the CDR3: TGCAGCGTTGGGGGACAGGGAAGGGAGCCCCAGCATTTT. Translating it yields CSVGGQGREPQHF.